These 22 T cell receptor beta chains were all obtained from the same sample, sequenced in a study of vaccination effects on CD4 cells after COVID-19. Only in-frame clones appear in the TCRdb table, and some are missing; sequencing was by immunoSEQ multiplex PCR. In the table there are about 23,000 clones, 73% of which are singletons. For these receptors, no antigen is known. Antigen-specific CD4+ T cell clonotypes were called by their expansion after viral peptide-pool culture in ViraFEST. CD4+ T cell isolation took place after 10 days of culture. The vaccine recipients had no prior SARS-CoV-2 infection, with negative nucleocapsid antibodies. This specimen consisted of CD4+ T cells from PBMCs cultured with SARS-CoV-2 spike peptides, obtained before COVID-19 vaccination. The receptors shown here come from a human donor who received a COVID-19 vaccine.

The chain recombines TRBV7-2 with TRBJ2-7; D may correspond to TRBD1 or TRBD2 (5 bases each). The germline CDR1 and CDR2 sequences are SGHTA and FQGNSA. The CDR3 extends over 16 amino acids. V was clipped by 6 bases and J by 3 bases, with 21 bases between them. The CDR3 nucleotides read TGTGCCAGCAGACCGATATCCTACCGGGACGGCTACGAGCAGTACTTC. Protein product: CASRPISYRDGYEQYF.

The chain has TRBV7-7 and TRBJ2-2, with D hard to call. V gave up 2 bases and J gave up 7 bases, with 17 bases separating them. The CDR3 is made up of 16 amino acids. Germline-derived CDR1 and CDR2 are SSHAT and FNYEAQ (reference sequence). The CDR3 sequence: CASSLRVATQVGELFF. The CDR3 DNA follows: TGTGCCAGCAGCTTACGCGTAGCCACCCAGGTCGGGGAGCTGTTTTTT.

This chain uses TRBV5-1 with TRBJ2-5, with 10 bases aligning to TRBD1. CDR3 length: 17 amino acids. Germline V gene sequence: CDR1 SGHRS, CDR2 YFSETQ. Trimming cost V 8 bases and J 5 bases; bases outside gene matches: 18. The CDR3 reads CARLVRQGAPGGETQYF. DNA for the CDR3: TGCGCCAGACTAGTCCGACAGGGGGCACCGGGTGGGGAGACCCAGTACTTC.

The sample holds one count of this clone. This sequence joins TRBV5-5 and TRBJ2-5, with TRBD1 as a possible D gene (6 bases). Deletions cut 6 bases from V and 1 base from J, with 13 bases between. Germline V gene data show CDR1 as SGHKS and CDR2 as YYEKEE (reference sequence). This CDR3 is 14 amino acids long. CDR3 nucleotides: TGTGCCAGCACCCGGGACATACCCCAAGAGACCCAGTACTTC. Translation: CASTRDIPQETQYF.

The CDR3, as DNA: TGTGCCAGCAGCTCAGGCGGGACAGGGGGCTACGGCTACACCTTC. This encodes CASSSGGTGGYGYTF. The chain combines TRBV6-5 with TRBJ1-2; 12 bases align to TRBD1. V lost 6 bases to trimming and J lost 8 bases; unmatched junction nucleotides: 10. The length of the CDR3 is 15 residues. Per germline, CDR1 MNHEY and CDR2 SVGAGI.

The chain has TRBV5-4 and TRBJ2-1; 13 nucleotides match TRBD2. The V gene's germline CDR1 is SGHNT and CDR2 YYREEE (reference sequence). This CDR3 has 15 amino acids. V shed 0 bases and J 7 bases; nucleotides not matched to a gene: 1. CDR3 sequence: CASSLGLAGGNEQFF. CDR3 nucleotide sequence: TGTGCCAGCAGCTTGGGACTAGCGGGGGGAAATGAGCAGTTCTTC.

The chain uses TRBV6-4 and TRBJ2-3, with 9 nucleotides matching TRBD2. The CDR3 length is 14 residues. The ends lost 5 bases at V and 6 bases at J; junction bases unmatched: 6. Per the germline V gene, CDR1 is MRHNA and CDR2 is SNTAGT. The CDR3: CASSPGLASDTQYF. The DNA for the CDR3 is TGTGCCAGCAGTCCCGGACTAGCGTCGGATACGCAGTATTTT.

The rearrangement links TRBV14 to TRBJ2-2; D is possibly TRBD1 (5 bases). The CDR3 totals 15 residues. The V and J ends lost 2 bases and 3 bases respectively, with 10 bases between them. CDR1 is SGHDN, CDR2 FVKESK, per germline. CDR3 region: CASSQPGLDTGELFF. The CDR3 DNA is TGTGCCAGCAGCCAACCAGGGTTAGACACCGGGGAGCTGTTTTTT.

The J gene is TRBJ2-1, the V gene TRBV3-1 (or the pseudogene TRBV3-2); D not certain. The CDR3 runs 11 residues. The V end lost 2 bases, the J end lost 6 bases, and 2 bases lay between the germline ends. Germline values: CDR1 LGHDT, CDR2 YNNKEL (reference sequence). Written as DNA, the CDR3 is TGTGCCAGCAGCCAAATCAATGAGCAGTTCTTC. The encoded protein is CASSQINEQFF.

The rearrangement uses TRBV5-4 and TRBJ2-7; D might be TRBD2 (6 bases). Germline CDR1 reads SGHNT; CDR2 reads YYREEE (reference sequence). V lost 4 bases to trimming and J lost 2 bases, with 19 bases between them. The CDR3 loop spans 16 amino acids. The CDR3 bases are TGTGCCAGCAGCCGGGTTCAGGGCGGGACCGCCTACGAGCAGTACTTC. It translates to CASSRVQGGTAYEQYF.

The chain is built from TRBV9 and TRBJ2-5; TRBD2 matches 10 bases. With 0 bases clipped from V and 1 base from J, the junction kept 9 bases outside the gene matches. This CDR3 spans 18 amino acids. Germline CDR1 and CDR2: SGDLS and YYNGEE. CDR3 protein: CASSVGGRGLAAQETQYF. The CDR3 region has the DNA TGTGCCAGCAGCGTAGGGGGCCGAGGACTAGCGGCCCAAGAGACCCAGTACTTC.

The CDR3 DNA reads as TGTGCCAGCAGTACTCTCGGGGATAATTCACCCCTCCACTTT. As protein: CASSTLGDNSPLHF. The V call is TRBV27, the J call TRBJ1-6, with no clear D. Germline loops: CDR1 MNHEY, CDR2 SMNVEV (reference sequence). The V and J ends lost 5 bases and 5 bases respectively, with 10 bases between them. This CDR3 contains 14 residues.

The chain carries TRBV7-8 and TRBJ2-2; D may be TRBD1 (6 bases). CDR3 size: 15 residues. The germline V and J ends were trimmed by 5 bases and 7 bases, with 17 bases remaining between them. Germline V gives CDR1 SGHVS, CDR2 FQNEAQ. CDR3 nucleotides: TGTGCCAGCAGCGGCAGCTTCGGACAGAACGGGGAGCTGTTTTTT. Translating it yields CASSGSFGQNGELFF.

J is TRBJ1-5 and V is TRBV27, with 9 bases aligning to TRBD1. The length of the CDR3 is 15 residues. The junction had 3 bases not matched to a gene; V was cut back by 5 bases and J by 1 base. Germline values: CDR1 MNHEY, CDR2 SMNVEV (reference sequence). CDR3 sequence: CASSKTGGSNQPQHF. The CDR3 region has the DNA TGTGCCAGCAGTAAGACAGGGGGAAGCAATCAGCCCCAGCATTTT.

The rearrangement uses TRBV2 and TRBJ2-4; 9 bases fit TRBD1. This CDR3 has 14 amino acids. CDR1 and CDR2 from the germline V gene are SNHLY and FYNNEI. With V trimmed by 5 bases and J by 4 bases, 3 bases remained unmatched. The CDR3 DNA sequence: TGTGCCAGCAGTTTACAGGGGGCAAAAAACATTCAGTACTTC. Residues: CASSLQGAKNIQYF.

The chain has TRBV27 and TRBJ2-1; 10 bases fit TRBD2. V was clipped by 6 bases and J by 5 bases; unmatched bases: 7. The CDR3 consists of 15 residues. CDR1 and CDR2 from the germline V gene are MNHEY and SMNVEV (reference sequence). The CDR3 loop is CASRLAGGKNNEQFF. The CDR3 DNA reads TGTGCCAGCAGATTAGCGGGAGGAAAGAACAATGAGCAGTTCTTC.

This clone was picked up a small number of times. V is TRBV5-1 and J is TRBJ2-2, with unresolved D. Looked up from germline, CDR1 is SGHRS and CDR2 is YFSETQ. This CDR3 is 15 amino acids long. Trimming cost V 6 bases and J 0 bases, with 12 bases left between them. The CDR3 protein is CASNEGNANTGELFF. The CDR3 DNA sequence: TGCGCCAGCAATGAAGGAAACGCGAACACCGGGGAGCTGTTTTTT.

The V gene is TRBV24-1, the J gene TRBJ2-3; 7 bases agree with TRBD2. The germline gives CDR1 KGHDR, CDR2 SFDVKD. CDR3 length equals 19 residues. The trim removed 4 bases at V and 0 bases at J, leaving 15 bases unmatched. The chain's CDR3 is CATSDGTTGVYESTDTQYF. CDR3 bases: TGTGCCACCAGTGACGGGACTACCGGGGTTTATGAGAGCACAGATACGCAGTATTTT.

The J gene is TRBJ1-2, the V gene TRBV10-3; D gene ambiguous. Germline CDR1 and CDR2: ENHRY and SYGVKD. Trimming removed 7 bases from V and 0 bases from J, with 12 bases in between. The CDR3 covers 14 residues. Here the CDR3 reads CAIIEGVANYGYTF. Written as DNA, the CDR3 is TGTGCCATCATAGAAGGTGTAGCTAACTATGGCTACACCTTC.

This clone was detected only a few times. This sequence joins TRBV7-9 and TRBJ1-1, with a weak D call TRBD1 (5 bases). The ends were cut back, 5 bases at V and 2 bases at J, with 12 bases in the middle. From germline, CDR1 is SEHNR and CDR2 FQNEAQ (reference sequence). The CDR3 loop spans 14 amino acids. Here the CDR3 DNA reads TGTGCCAGCAGCACACGGGGCTCAAACACTGAAGCTTTCTTT. It codes for CASSTRGSNTEAFF.

The chain carries TRBV29-1 and TRBJ1-1; TRBD1 is a possible D gene (5 bases). Germline values: CDR1 SQVTM, CDR2 ANQGSEA. The V and J ends lost 6 bases and 0 bases respectively, with 11 bases between them. CDR3 length: 13 residues. CDR3: CSVTSDMNTEAFF. The CDR3 DNA is TGCAGCGTCACGTCGGACATGAACACTGAAGCTTTCTTT.

V gene TRBV25-1 combines with J gene TRBJ1-2; D is unresolved. The CDR3 length is 12 residues. CDR1 and CDR2 from the germline V gene are MGHDK and SYGVNS. The V end was cut by 2 bases, the J end by 1 base, with 2 bases between. The CDR3 loop reads CASSEINYGYTF. The CDR3 coding sequence is TGTGCCAGCAGTGAAATTAACTATGGCTACACCTTC.